This T cell receptor beta chain was observed in a study of cytomegalovirus exposure and HLA in healthy donors. The PCR had 60 Vbeta and 13 Jbeta primers. Repertoires were generated with immunoSEQ multiplex PCR, while TCRdb's copy carries only in-frame clones and drops some. This sample's table has 68,000 or so clones. The CDR3 contains 15 residues. V trimming: 4 bases; J trimming: 2 bases; junction bases outside the gene matches: 3. CDR1 and CDR2 (germline): SGDLS, YYNGEE. Sequences were obtained from PBMCs. The source is a boy younger than 18 in good health and CMV-seronegative. This chain uses TRBV9 with TRBJ1-5; 10 positions match TRBD1. The CDR3 nucleotides are TGTGCCAGCAGCCCCGGGACAGGGGGCAATCAGCCCCAGCATTTT. Amino acids: CASSPGTGGNQPQHF.